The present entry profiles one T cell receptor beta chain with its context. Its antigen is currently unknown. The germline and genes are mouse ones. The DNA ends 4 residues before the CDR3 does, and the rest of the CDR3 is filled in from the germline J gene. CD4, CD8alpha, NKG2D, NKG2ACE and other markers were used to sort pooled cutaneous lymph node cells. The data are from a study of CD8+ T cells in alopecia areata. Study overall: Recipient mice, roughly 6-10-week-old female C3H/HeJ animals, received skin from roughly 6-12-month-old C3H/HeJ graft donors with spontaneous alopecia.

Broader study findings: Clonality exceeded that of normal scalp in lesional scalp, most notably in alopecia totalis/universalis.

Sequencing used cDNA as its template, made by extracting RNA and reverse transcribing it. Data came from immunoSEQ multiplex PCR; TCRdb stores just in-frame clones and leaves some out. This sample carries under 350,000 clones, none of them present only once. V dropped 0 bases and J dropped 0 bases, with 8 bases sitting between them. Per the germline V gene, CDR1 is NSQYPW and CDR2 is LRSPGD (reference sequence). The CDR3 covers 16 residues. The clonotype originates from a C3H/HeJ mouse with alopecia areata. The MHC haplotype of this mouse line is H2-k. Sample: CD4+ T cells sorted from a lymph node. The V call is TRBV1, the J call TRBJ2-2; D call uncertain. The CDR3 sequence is CTCSADHQSNTGQLYF. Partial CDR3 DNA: TGCACCTGCAGTGCAGATCATCAGTCAAACACCGGG.